The 11 T cell receptor beta chains below come from one sample, sequenced in a study of cytomegalovirus exposure and HLA in healthy donors. PCR employed 60 Vbeta and 13 Jbeta primers. Sequencing used immunoSEQ multiplex PCR; TCRdb keeps in-frame clones, though not all of them. The sample lists roughly 190,000 clones; roughly 77% were seen once. The specimen was PBMCs. Every receptor here comes from a woman aged 45-60 years in good health and CMV-seronegative.

This chain connects TRBV2 to TRBJ2-5; 7 bases match TRBD2. Germline V gene data show CDR1 as SNHLY and CDR2 as FYNNEI. The J segment lost 5 bases and the V segment lost 4 bases, leaving 4 bases of the junction unmatched. CDR3 length equals 13 residues. CDR3 in DNA: TGTGCCAGCAGTGGTACCGGGGGGGAGACCCAGTACTTC. It yields the protein CASSGTGGETQYF. Combining the CDR3 with reference TRBV2 and TRBJ2-5 gives the whole variable domain EPEVTQTPSHQVTQMGQEVILRCVPISNHLYFYWYRQILGQKVEFLVSFYNNEISEKSEIFDDQFSVERPDGSNFTLKIRSTKLEDSAMYFCASSGTGGETQYFGPGTRLLVL.

The rearrangement uses TRBV27 and TRBJ1-1, with a tentative D call TRBD1 (6 bases). The V end was cut by 2 bases, the J end by 12 bases, with 13 bases between. CDR1 is MNHEY, CDR2 SMNVEV, per germline (reference sequence). The CDR3 has 12 amino acids. The CDR3 DNA follows: TGTGCCAGCAGTTTAAGGGGGGGTGGAACTTTCTTT. As protein: CASSLRGGGTFF.

This chain links TRBV7-2 with TRBJ2-3, with 9 bases matching TRBD2. Germline V lookup: CDR1 SGHTA, CDR2 FQGNSA. Germline trimming cut 4 bases from V and 3 bases from J; bases unmatched to any gene: 8. The CDR3 covers 16 residues. CDR3 nucleotides: TGTGCCAGCAGCTCGGGGGCTCTAGCGGGGACAGATACGCAGTATTTT. It specifies CASSSGALAGTDTQYF.

The genes are TRBV5-1 and TRBJ2-7, with 14 bases aligning to TRBD2. The CDR3 is 17 residues long. CDR1 SGHRS and CDR2 YFSETQ come from the germline V gene. Unmatched junction bases numbered 8, after V lost 4 bases and J lost 2 bases. The CDR3: CASSPGTSGGAPYEQYF. The CDR3 nucleotides read TGCGCCAGCAGCCCCGGGACTAGCGGGGGCGCCCCCTACGAGCAGTACTTC.

This clone showed up just a few times. The genes are TRBV4-1 and TRBJ1-2, with 7 bases fitting TRBD1. CDR3 length: 14 amino acids. Per germline, CDR1 MGHRA and CDR2 YSYEKL. With V trimmed by 3 bases and J by 4 bases, 5 bases remained unmatched. Written as DNA, the CDR3 is TGCGCCAGCAGCCAGACAGGGACGGTCTATGGCTACACCTTC. It codes for CASSQTGTVYGYTF.

In DNA form, the CDR3 reads TGTGCCAGCAGCGTCCAGGGTGGGTACGAGCAGTACTTC. Encoded protein: CASSVQGGYEQYF. J is TRBJ2-7 and V is TRBV5-8, with D perhaps TRBD1 (5 bases). Germline assignment: CDR1 SGHTS and CDR2 YDEGEE. The V and J ends lost 4 bases and 4 bases respectively, with 12 bases between them. CDR3 length: 13 amino acids.

A few counts support this clone. The chain employs TRBV4-3 and TRBJ2-6, with no clear D. With 2 bases removed from V and 2 bases from J, the gap between germline ends came to 7 bases. CDR1 is LGHNA, CDR2 YSLEER, per germline. CDR3 length equals 15 residues. The CDR3 sequence: CASSQTDTGANVLTF. CDR3 sequence (DNA): TGCGCCAGCAGCCAAACAGATACTGGGGCCAACGTCCTGACTTTC.

J is TRBJ2-1 and V is TRBV4-2, with D possibly being TRBD2 (6 bases). The CDR3 is made up of 19 amino acids. Germline lookup yields CDR1 LGHNA and CDR2 YNFKEQ. Between the trimmed V and J ends, which lost 5 bases and 8 bases, there was a span of 31 bases. The CDR3, as DNA: TGTGCCAGCAGCGATCCAAATGGCGGGACCCTCCCCCGGACCGATGAGCAGTTCTTC. Its translation is CASSDPNGGTLPRTDEQFF.

The chain combines TRBV5-4 with TRBJ1-1; 7 bases agree with TRBD1. The junction had 4 bases not matched to a gene; V was cut back by 5 bases and J by 0 bases. This CDR3 spans 14 amino acids. Germline CDR1 and CDR2: SGHNT and YYREEE (reference sequence). In DNA form, the CDR3 reads TGTGCCAGCAGGCTGGGACAGATGAACACTGAAGCTTTCTTT. Protein product: CASRLGQMNTEAFF.

The chain couples TRBV7-9 to TRBJ1-1; D uncertain. This CDR3 has 12 amino acids. Germline-derived CDR1 and CDR2 are SEHNR and FQNEAQ (reference sequence). The V end lost 5 bases, the J end lost 8 bases, and 12 bases lay between the germline ends. The DNA for the CDR3 is TGTGCCAGCAGCCTAAACGCGGGGGAAGCTTTCTTT. This translates into CASSLNAGEAFF.

The V and J genes are TRBV19 and TRBJ2-5, with 12 bases fitting TRBD2. Germline CDR1 LNHDA, CDR2 SQIVND (reference sequence). J lost 9 bases, V lost 6 bases, and 14 bases had no gene match. CDR3 length: 16 residues. This CDR3 reads CASSSGLAGSGGSQYF. The CDR3 region has the DNA TGTGCCAGTAGCAGTGGACTAGCGGGAAGTGGCGGGTCCCAGTACTTC.